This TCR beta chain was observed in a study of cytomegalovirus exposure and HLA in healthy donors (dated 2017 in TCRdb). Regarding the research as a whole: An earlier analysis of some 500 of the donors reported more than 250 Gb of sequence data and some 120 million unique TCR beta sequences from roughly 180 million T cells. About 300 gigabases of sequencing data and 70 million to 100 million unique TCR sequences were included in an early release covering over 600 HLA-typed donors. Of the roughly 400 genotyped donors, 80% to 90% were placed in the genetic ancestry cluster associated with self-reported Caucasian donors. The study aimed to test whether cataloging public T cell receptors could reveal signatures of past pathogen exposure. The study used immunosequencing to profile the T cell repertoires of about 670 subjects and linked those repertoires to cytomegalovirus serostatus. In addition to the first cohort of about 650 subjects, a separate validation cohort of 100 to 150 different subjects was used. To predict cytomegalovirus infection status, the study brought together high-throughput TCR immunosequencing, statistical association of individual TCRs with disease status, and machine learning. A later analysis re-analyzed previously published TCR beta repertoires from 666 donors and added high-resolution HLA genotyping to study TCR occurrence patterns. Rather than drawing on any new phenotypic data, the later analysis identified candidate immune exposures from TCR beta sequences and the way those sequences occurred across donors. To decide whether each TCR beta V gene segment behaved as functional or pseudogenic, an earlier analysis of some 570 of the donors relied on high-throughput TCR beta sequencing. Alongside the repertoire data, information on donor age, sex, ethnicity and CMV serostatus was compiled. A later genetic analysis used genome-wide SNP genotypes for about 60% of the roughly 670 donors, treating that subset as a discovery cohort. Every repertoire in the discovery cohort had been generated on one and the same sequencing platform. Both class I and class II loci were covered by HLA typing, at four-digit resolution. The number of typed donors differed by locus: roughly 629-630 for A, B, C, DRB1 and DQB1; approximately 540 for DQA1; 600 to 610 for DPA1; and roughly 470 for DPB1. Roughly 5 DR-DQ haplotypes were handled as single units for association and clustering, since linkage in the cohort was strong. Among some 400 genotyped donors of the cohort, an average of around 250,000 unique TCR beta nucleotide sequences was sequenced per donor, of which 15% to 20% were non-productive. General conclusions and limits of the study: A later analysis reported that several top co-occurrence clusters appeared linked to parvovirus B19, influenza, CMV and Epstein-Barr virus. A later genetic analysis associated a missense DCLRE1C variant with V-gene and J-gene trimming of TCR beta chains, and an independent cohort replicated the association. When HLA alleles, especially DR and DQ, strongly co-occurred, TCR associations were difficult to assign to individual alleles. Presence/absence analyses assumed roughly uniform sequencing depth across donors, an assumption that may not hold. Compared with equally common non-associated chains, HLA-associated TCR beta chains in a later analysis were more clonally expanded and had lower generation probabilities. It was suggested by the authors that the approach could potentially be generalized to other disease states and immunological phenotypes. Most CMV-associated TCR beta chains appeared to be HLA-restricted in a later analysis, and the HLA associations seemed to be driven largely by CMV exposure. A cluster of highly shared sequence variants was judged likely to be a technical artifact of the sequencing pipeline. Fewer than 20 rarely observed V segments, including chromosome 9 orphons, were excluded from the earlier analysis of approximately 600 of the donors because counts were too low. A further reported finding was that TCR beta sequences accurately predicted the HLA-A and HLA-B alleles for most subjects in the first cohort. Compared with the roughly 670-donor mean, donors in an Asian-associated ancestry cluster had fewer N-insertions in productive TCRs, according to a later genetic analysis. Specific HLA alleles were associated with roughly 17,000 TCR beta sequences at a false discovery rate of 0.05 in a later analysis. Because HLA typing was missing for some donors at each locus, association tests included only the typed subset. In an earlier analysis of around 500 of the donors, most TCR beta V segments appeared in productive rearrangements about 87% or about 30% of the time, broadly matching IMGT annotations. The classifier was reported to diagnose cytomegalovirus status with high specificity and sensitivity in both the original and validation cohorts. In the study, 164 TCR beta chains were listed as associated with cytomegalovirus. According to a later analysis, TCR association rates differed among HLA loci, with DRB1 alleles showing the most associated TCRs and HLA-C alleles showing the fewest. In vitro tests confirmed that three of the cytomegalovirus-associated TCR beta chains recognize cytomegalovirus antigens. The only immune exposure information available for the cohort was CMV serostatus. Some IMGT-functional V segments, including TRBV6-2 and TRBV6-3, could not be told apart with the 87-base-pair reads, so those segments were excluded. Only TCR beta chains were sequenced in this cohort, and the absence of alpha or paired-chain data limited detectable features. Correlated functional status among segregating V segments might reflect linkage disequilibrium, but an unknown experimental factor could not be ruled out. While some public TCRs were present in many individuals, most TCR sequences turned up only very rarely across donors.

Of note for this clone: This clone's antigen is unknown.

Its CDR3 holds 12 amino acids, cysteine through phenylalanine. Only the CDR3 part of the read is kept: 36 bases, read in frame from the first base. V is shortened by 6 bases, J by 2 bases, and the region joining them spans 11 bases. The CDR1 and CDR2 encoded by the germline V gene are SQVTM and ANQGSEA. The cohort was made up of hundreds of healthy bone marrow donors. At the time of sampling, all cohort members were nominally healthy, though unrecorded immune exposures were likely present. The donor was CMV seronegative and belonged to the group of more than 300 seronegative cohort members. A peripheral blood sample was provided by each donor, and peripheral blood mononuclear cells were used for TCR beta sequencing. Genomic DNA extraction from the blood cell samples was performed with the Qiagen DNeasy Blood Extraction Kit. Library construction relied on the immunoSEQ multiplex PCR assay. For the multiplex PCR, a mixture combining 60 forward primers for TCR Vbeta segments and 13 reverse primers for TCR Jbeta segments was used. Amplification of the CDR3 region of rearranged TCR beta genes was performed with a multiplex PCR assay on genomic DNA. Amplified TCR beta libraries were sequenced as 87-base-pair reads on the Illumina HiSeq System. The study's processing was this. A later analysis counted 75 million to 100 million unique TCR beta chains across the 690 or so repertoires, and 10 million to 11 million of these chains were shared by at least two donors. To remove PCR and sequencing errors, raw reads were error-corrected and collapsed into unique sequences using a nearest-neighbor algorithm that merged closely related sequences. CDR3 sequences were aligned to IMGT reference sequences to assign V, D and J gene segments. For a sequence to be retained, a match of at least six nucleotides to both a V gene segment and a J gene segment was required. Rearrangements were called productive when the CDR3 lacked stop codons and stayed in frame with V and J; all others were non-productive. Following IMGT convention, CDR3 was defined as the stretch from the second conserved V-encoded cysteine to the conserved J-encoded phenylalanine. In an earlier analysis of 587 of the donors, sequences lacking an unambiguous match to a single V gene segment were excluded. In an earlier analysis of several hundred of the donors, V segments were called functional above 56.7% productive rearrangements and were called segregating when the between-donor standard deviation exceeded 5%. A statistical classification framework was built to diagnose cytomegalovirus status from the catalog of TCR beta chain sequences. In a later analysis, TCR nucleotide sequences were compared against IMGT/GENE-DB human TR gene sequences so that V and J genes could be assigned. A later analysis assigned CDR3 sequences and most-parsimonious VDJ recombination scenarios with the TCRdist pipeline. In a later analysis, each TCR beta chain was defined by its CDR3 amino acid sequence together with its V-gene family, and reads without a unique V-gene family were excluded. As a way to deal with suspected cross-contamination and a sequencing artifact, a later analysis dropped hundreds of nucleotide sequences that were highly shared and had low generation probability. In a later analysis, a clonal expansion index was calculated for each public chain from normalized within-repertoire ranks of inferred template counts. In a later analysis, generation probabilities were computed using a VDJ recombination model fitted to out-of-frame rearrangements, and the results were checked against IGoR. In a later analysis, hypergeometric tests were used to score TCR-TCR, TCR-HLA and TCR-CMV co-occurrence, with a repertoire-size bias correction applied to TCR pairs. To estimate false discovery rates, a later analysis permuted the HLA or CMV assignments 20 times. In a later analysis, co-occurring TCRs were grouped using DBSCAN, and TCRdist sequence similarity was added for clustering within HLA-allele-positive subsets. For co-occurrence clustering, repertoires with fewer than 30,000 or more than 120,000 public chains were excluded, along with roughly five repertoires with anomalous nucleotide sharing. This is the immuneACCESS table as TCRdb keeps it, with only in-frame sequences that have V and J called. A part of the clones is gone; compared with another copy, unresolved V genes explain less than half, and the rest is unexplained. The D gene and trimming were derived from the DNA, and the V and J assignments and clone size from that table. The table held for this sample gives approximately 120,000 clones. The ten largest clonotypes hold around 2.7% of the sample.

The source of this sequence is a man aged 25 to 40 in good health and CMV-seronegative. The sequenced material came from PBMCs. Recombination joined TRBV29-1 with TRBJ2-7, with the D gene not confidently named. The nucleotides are TGCAGCGTATTGGGCCTCACCTACGAGCAGTACTTC. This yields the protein CSVLGLTYEQYF.